The clone carrying this T cell receptor (beta chain) is labeled medium-sized. Its specificity is unknown. This entry is derived from a study of molecular identifiers for immune sequencing clone quantification. Study-level findings and limits: Clones that had above 20 RNA copies took up over 99% of effector molecules but under 1% in naive cells.

Each CDR3 protein is one row after TCRdb ran MiXCR on the PCR reads. This table has 20,000 or so distinct CDR3 sequences, under 25% appearing once. Sorting selected naive CD8 T cells with a CD8+CD4-CCR7+CD45RA+ phenotype. After removal of 0 bases from V and 6 bases from J, the junction contained 4 bases not matched to a gene. The CDR3 is made up of 15 amino acids. Germline CDR1 and CDR2: LGHNA and YSLEER. This sequence joins TRBV4-3 and TRBJ2-7; 11 nucleotides line up with TRBD2. What was sequenced was naive CD8+ T cells from blood, with Jurkat cell RNA spiked in. Specified subset: FACS-sorted CD8+CD4-CCR7+CD45RA+ naive T cells. The clonotype originates from a human donor in good health. Some libraries in this study had Jurkat cell RNA spiked in. The CDR3 DNA reads TGCGCCAGCAGCCAAGATCGGCTAGCGGGAGGCGAGCAGTACTTC. The encoded protein is CASSQDRLAGGEQYF.